The subject of this entry is one T cell receptor beta chain. The antigen remains undetermined. This entry is derived from a study of cytomegalovirus exposure and HLA in healthy donors. Study-wide findings and caveats: Cytomegalovirus association was listed for about 150 TCR beta chains. Analyzed later, association rates of TCRs varied across HLA loci, with DRB1 most and HLA-C fewest. Researchers reported in a later analysis that a missense DCLRE1C variant was tied to TCR beta V- and J-gene trimming.

Researchers ran the PCR with 60 Vbeta and 13 Jbeta primers. Assay used: immunoSEQ multiplex PCR; TCRdb lists only in-frame clones, some missing. Seen here are over 150,000 clones, more than 65% observed once, and the top ten hold about 1.4%. Germline V gene sequence: CDR1 SEHNR, CDR2 FQNEAQ (reference sequence). V gave up 3 bases and J gave up 2 bases, with 10 bases separating them. The CDR3 consists of 14 residues. The sequence derives from a girl aged 10 to 17 in good health and CMV-seropositive. V gene TRBV7-9 combines with J gene TRBJ2-5; perhaps TRBD2 as D (6 bases). The sample was PBMCs. CDR3: CASSLGLVQETQYF. Written as DNA, the CDR3 is TGTGCCAGCAGCTTGGGACTTGTACAAGAGACCCAGTACTTC.